One T cell receptor beta chain is described in this entry. Its antigen is unknown. No clone much larger than this one lies a single base away; base qualities are absent. In the paper's terms, the time point label means: week 11, during vaccination. Every vaccine dose consisted of 300 ug of a 20-mer mutant IDH1 peptide in Montanide, administered subcutaneously together with topical imiquimod. All donors had newly diagnosed IDH1-mutant astrocytomas of WHO grade 3 or 4 that showed loss of nuclear ATRX. The samples were drawn from NOA16, a multicentre, single-arm, open-label phase I trial in Germany that tested a mutant IDH1 peptide vaccine in humans for the first time. Genomic DNA for TCRB sequencing was extracted from EDTA blood using the DNeasy Blood and Tissue Kit. The source of the sample is a study of a mutant IDH1 vaccine in newly diagnosed glioma (dated by TCRdb to the early 2020s). Some background on the complete study: Across visits V03 through V10, patients got a total of eight vaccinations, given in weeks 1, 3, 5, 7, 11, 15, 19 and 23. Vaccination began 4-6 weeks after radiotherapy alone, or alongside temozolomide cycles in the chemotherapy-containing groups. Peripheral blood was collected at six visits: V03 (baseline), V05, V07, V10, V12 and V13. Before enrollment, patients had received standard therapy of radiotherapy alone, temozolomide alone, or radiochemotherapy with temozolomide; most received the combination. The roughly 34 treated patients were roughly 62% male and around 38% female, with a mean age of approximately 40 years. Longitudinal TCRB deep sequencing was performed for fewer than 30 treated patients wherever samples were available for exploratory analyses. General conclusions and limits of the study: According to the authors, sample limitations meant that analyses of patient blood samples could not be reproduced. Selection of PBMC samples for TCRB deep sequencing was based on availability. Pseudoprogression seemed to be unrelated to changes in the top peripheral T cell clonotypes found by TCRB sequencing. Immune responses induced by the vaccine were seen in around 93% of patients across multiple MHC alleles.

Library preparation used the immunoSEQ multiplex PCR assay. Following the manufacturer's protocol, the hsTCRB Kit was used to amplify rearranged TCR beta chain sequences. Sequencing of TCRB libraries was carried out on an Illumina MiSeq. The authors' pipeline ran thus. Demultiplexing, trimming and gene mapping were performed with the kit vendor's proprietary platform. The source is immuneACCESS, and TCRdb retained only in-frame sequences with V and J called. Part of the clones is not carried over; for the studies checked, unresolved V genes explain less than half of this, and the remainder is unexplained. From that table come the V and J calls and clone size; the DNA was used to work out D and trimming. The sample table shows approximately 25,000 clones, and 65% to 85% are seen once. Approximately 9% of the sample is taken by the ten largest. CDR1 and CDR2 (SEHNR, FQNEAQ) derive from the germline V gene (reference sequence). V is reduced by 5 bases and J by 2 bases, leaving a spacing of 13 bases between them. The CDR3 starts with the cysteine, ends with the phenylalanine, and has 15 residues. The retained sequence is limited to the CDR3, 45 bases, with the frame set at the first base.

The source material was PBMCs, sampled from a glioma patient whose treatment included an IDH1 peptide vaccine. The chain joins TRBV7-9 to TRBJ2-1, with TRBD2 as a weak D call on 6 bases. The TCR sequence derives from a woman in her late teens or twenties with glioma. The DNA is TGTGCCAGCAGCCCTGGGACTTCCCCCTACAATGAGCAGTTCTTC. It is translated as CASSPGTSPYNEQFF.